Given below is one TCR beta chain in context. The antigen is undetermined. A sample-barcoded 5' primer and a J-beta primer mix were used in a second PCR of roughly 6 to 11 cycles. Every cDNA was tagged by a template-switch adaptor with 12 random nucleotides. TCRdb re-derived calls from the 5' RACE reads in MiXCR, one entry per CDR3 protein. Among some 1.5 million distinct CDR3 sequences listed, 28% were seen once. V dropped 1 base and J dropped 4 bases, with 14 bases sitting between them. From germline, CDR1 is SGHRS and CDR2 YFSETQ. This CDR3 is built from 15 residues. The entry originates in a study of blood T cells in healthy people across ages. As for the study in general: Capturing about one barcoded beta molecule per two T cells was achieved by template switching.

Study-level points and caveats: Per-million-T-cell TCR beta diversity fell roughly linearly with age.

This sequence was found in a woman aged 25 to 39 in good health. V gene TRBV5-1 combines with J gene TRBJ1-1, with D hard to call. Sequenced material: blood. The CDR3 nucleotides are TGCGCCAGCAGCTTGTTCGTCGGGGAACTCACTGAAGCTTTCTTT. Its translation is CASSLFVGELTEAFF.